The 27 T cell receptor beta chains given below trace back to one sample, sequenced in a study of blood T cell repertoires in COVID-19 (dated by TCRdb to about 2020). The method was the immunoSEQ multiplex PCR assay. In its TCRdb copy, this immuneACCESS table keeps in-frame sequences only and misses some clones. Where compared with another copy, unresolved V genes explain less than half of these, and the others have no known cause. This sample lists a few hundred thousand clones; 75% to 85% were detected once. Over 1.2% of the sample lies in the top ten. The material sequenced was peripheral blood. Receptors were obtained from a woman aged 35 to 49 who had recovered from COVID-19.

The rearrangement links TRBV7-3 to TRBJ2-2; 9 nucleotides line up with TRBD1. Germline-derived CDR1 and CDR2 are SGHTA and FQGTGA. Trimming cost V 5 bases and J 8 bases; bases outside gene matches: 9. The length of the CDR3 is 15 residues. The CDR3 bases are TGTGCCAGCAGCCCGACAGGGGGGGGTAAAGGGGAGCTGTTTTTT. This codes for CASSPTGGGKGELFF. The full variable domain, in which reference TRBV7-3 and TRBJ2-2 provide the parts outside the CDR3, is GAGVSQTPSNKVTEKGKYVELRCDPISGHTALYWYRQSLGQGPEFLIYFQGTGAADDSGLPNDRFFAVRPEGSVSTLKIQRTERGDSAVYLCASSPTGGGKGELFFGEGSRLTVL.

This clone was seen a handful of times. The rearrangement links TRBV3-1 (or the pseudogene TRBV3-2) to TRBJ2-7; TRBD2 aligns across 9 bases. V was pared by 1 base and J by 0 bases, with 1 base of the junction left unmatched. The CDR3 extends over 15 amino acids. Germline V gene data show CDR1 as LGHDT and CDR2 as YNNKEL (reference sequence). CDR3 DNA sequence: TGTGCCAGCAGCCAAGGTAGCGGGGGCTCCTACGAGCAGTACTTC. As protein: CASSQGSGGSYEQYF.

The gene calls are TRBV18 and TRBJ2-7; tentatively, D is TRBD2 (6 bases). Germline-derived CDR1 and CDR2 are KGHSH and LQKENI. The CDR3 is 13 residues long. V was shortened by 5 bases and J by 5 bases, with 13 bases between the two germline ends. DNA for the CDR3: TGTGCCAGCTCAACATCGCAGCGGGACGAGCAGTACTTC. It is translated as CASSTSQRDEQYF.

Only a few counts were recorded for this clone. The chain combines TRBV19 with TRBJ1-2, with TRBD1 matching over 7 bases. CDR1 and CDR2 from the germline V gene are LNHDA and SQIVND (reference sequence). The CDR3 runs to 14 residues. V dropped 6 bases and J dropped 4; count of bases not matched to a gene: 8. Written as DNA, the CDR3 is TGTGCCAGTAGCCCTCAGACAGGGACCTATGGCTACACCTTC. This codes for CASSPQTGTYGYTF.

V gene TRBV18 combines with J gene TRBJ2-5; a possible D gene is TRBD1 (6 bases). The CDR3 totals 15 residues. Germline CDR1 KGHSH, CDR2 LQKENI. V lost 3 bases and J 2 bases, leaving 13 bases between the germline ends. The CDR3 spells CASSPRDRRQETQYF. The CDR3, as DNA: TGTGCCAGCTCACCCCGAGACAGGAGGCAAGAGACCCAGTACTTC.

The chain is built from TRBV9 and TRBJ1-2; 8 bases map to TRBD1. Germline V gene lookup returns CDR1 SGDLS and CDR2 YYNGEE. The V gene end was trimmed by 7 bases and the J gene end by 0 bases; junction bases not matched to a gene: 17. The CDR3 consists of 18 residues. The CDR3 loop is CASQGGRGPRGSNYGYTF. The DNA of the CDR3 is TGTGCCAGCCAGGGTGGCAGGGGGCCAAGGGGGTCTAACTATGGCTACACCTTC. The entire variable domain, with the rest obtained from reference TRBV9 and TRBJ1-2, is as follows: DSGVTQTPKHLITATGQRVTLRCSPRSGDLSVYWYQQSLDQGLQFLIQYYNGEERAKGNILERFSAQQFPDLHSELNLSSLELGDSALYFCASQGGRGPRGSNYGYTFGSGTRLTVV.

The rearrangement joins TRBV3-1 (or the pseudogene TRBV3-2) to TRBJ2-3; maybe TRBD2 (6 bases). V was pared by 0 bases and J by 5 bases, with 15 bases between. The CDR3 consists of 16 residues. Germline V gene sequence: CDR1 LGHDT, CDR2 YNNKEL (reference sequence). CDR3 loop: CASSQDRRAGRDTQYF. The CDR3 DNA reads TGTGCCAGCAGCCAAGATAGGAGAGCGGGTAGAGATACGCAGTATTTT.

The rearrangement links TRBV5-1 to TRBJ2-2, with 14 bases fitting TRBD2. The CDR3 runs 15 residues. V trimming: 5 bases; J trimming: 5 bases; junction bases outside the gene matches: 2. Germline V gene data show CDR1 as SGHRS and CDR2 as YFSETQ. The CDR3 here is CASRGLAGGTGELFF. DNA of the CDR3: TGCGCCAGCAGAGGACTAGCGGGGGGAACCGGGGAGCTGTTTTTT.

The genes are TRBV30 and TRBJ1-5; D is possibly TRBD1 (6 bases). This CDR3 has 14 amino acids. From germline, CDR1 is GTSNPN and CDR2 SVGIG (reference sequence). Trimming removed 2 bases at V and 3 bases at J, with 11 bases between. The CDR3 sequence is CAWSQQGINQPQHF. The CDR3 DNA follows: TGTGCCTGGAGTCAACAGGGAATCAATCAGCCCCAGCATTTT.

This chain joins TRBV2 and TRBJ1-2; the match to TRBD1 covers 7 bases. The ends lost 4 bases at V and 5 bases at J; junction bases unmatched: 10. The length of the CDR3 is 15 residues. The germline V gene encodes CDR1 SNHLY and CDR2 FYNNEI. CDR3 sequence (DNA): TGTGCCAGCAGTGCCGACAGGGCCGAAGGATATGGCTACACCTTC. Translation: CASSADRAEGYGYTF.

The chain carries TRBV12-5 and TRBJ2-3; no definite D call. CDR3 length: 12 residues. Per germline, CDR1 LGHNT and CDR2 FRNRAP. V was trimmed by 6 bases and J by 0 bases, leaving 4 bases between them. The CDR3 reads CASGESTDTQYF. Written as DNA, the CDR3 is TGTGCTAGTGGCGAGAGCACAGATACGCAGTATTTT.

This chain uses TRBV11-2 with TRBJ2-2; D not resolved. The V gene's germline CDR1 is SGHAT and CDR2 FQNNGV. Trimming took 4 bases from V and 6 from J, leaving 18 bases between them. This CDR3 is 16 amino acids long. DNA of the CDR3: TGTGCCAGCAGCTCAATGAGGCCCAGCGACGCCGGGGAGCTGTTTTTT. Translating it yields CASSSMRPSDAGELFF.

The chain joins TRBV6-6 to TRBJ2-7; 9 bases match TRBD2. V shed 5 bases, J shed 1 base, and the junction held 15 bases outside the gene matches. Germline assignment: CDR1 MNHNY and CDR2 SVGAGI (reference sequence). The CDR3 sequence is 18 residues long. The CDR3, as DNA: TGTGCCAGCAGTCATCAGTTCGCCGGGACTAGCTTTTCCTACGAGCAGTACTTC. This sequence encodes CASSHQFAGTSFSYEQYF.

In its sample, this clone was seen a few times. CDR3 sequence reads: CASSQEAGDTGELFF. CDR3 nucleotides: TGCGCCAGCAGCCAAGAGGCCGGGGACACCGGGGAGCTGTTTTTT. V usage is TRBV4-3 and J usage is TRBJ2-2, with TRBD2 as a possible D gene (5 bases). With 0 bases removed from V and 3 bases from J, the gap between germline ends came to 8 bases. There are 15 residues in the CDR3. CDR1 is LGHNA, CDR2 YSLEER, per germline.

J is TRBJ2-2 and V is TRBV19; 8 bases align to TRBD1. The CDR3 length is 19 residues. The V gene's germline CDR1 is LNHDA and CDR2 SQIVND (reference sequence). J was trimmed by 2 bases and V by 6 bases; bases with no gene match: 17. CDR3 DNA sequence: TGTGCCAGTAGGCAGGGGCCCAGCTCAGGGGGCCTCAACACCGGGGAGCTGTTTTTT. It yields the protein CASRQGPSSGGLNTGELFF. Supplemented by reference TRBV19 and TRBJ2-2, the full variable domain reads DGGITQSPKYLFRKEGQNVTLSCEQNLNHDAMYWYRQDPGQGLRLIYYSQIVNDFQKGDIAEGYSVSREKKESFPLTVTSAQKNPTAFYLCASRQGPSSGGLNTGELFFGEGSRLTVL.

The chain couples TRBV5-6 to TRBJ2-5; 7 nucleotides line up with TRBD2. Unmatched junction bases numbered 6, after V lost 4 bases and J lost 3 bases. This CDR3 comprises 14 residues. Per the germline V gene, CDR1 is SGHDT and CDR2 is YYEEEE. The CDR3 spells CASSLGDYKETQYF. CDR3 DNA: TGTGCCAGCAGCCTCGGGGACTATAAAGAGACCCAGTACTTC.

J is TRBJ2-7 and V is TRBV29-1, with TRBD2 identical over 9 bases. Germline-derived CDR1 and CDR2 are SQVTM and ANQGSEA. Trimming took 1 base from V and 2 from J; bases not matched to a gene: 6. The CDR3 consists of 15 residues. The CDR3 protein is CSVEAEAGGAYEQYF. In nucleotides, the CDR3 is TGCAGCGTTGAAGCCGAGGCGGGGGGGGCCTACGAGCAGTACTTC.

The genes are TRBV6-5 and TRBJ1-2, with TRBD1 identical over 8 bases. CDR3 length equals 14 residues. V dropped 10 bases and J dropped 6; count of bases not matched to a gene: 13. Germline loops: CDR1 MNHEY, CDR2 SVGAGI. Here the CDR3 reads CATTRGPSHHGYTF. Here the CDR3 DNA reads TGTGCCACCACCAGGGGGCCCTCCCATCATGGCTACACCTTC.

This sequence joins TRBV29-1 and TRBJ2-5; possible D gene TRBD1, 6 bases. From germline, CDR1 is SQVTM and CDR2 ANQGSEA. The V end was cut by 5 bases, the J end by 5 bases, with 12 bases between. The CDR3 has 12 residues. The CDR3 coding sequence is TGCAGCGTTTTACAGGGAATGGAGACCCAGTACTTC. Its translation is CSVLQGMETQYF.

The chain has TRBV5-1 and TRBJ1-1, with unresolved D. Looked up from germline, CDR1 is SGHRS and CDR2 is YFSETQ. Trimming took 0 bases from V and 4 from J, leaving 7 bases between them. The CDR3 runs 13 residues. DNA for the CDR3: TGCGCCAGCAGCTTGGTCGGTACCACTGAAGCTTTCTTT. Translation: CASSLVGTTEAFF. Full variable domain (missing parts from reference TRBV5-1 and TRBJ1-1): KAGVTQTPRYLIKTRGQQVTLSCSPISGHRSVSWYQQTPGQGLQFLFEYFSETQRNKGNFPGRFSGRQFSNSRSEMNVSTLELGDSALYLCASSLVGTTEAFFGQGTRLTVV.

The chain couples TRBV28 to TRBJ1-1; D might be TRBD1 (5 bases). CDR1 is MDHEN, CDR2 SYDVKM, per germline. The V end lost 3 bases, the J end lost 1 base, and 9 bases lay between the germline ends. This CDR3 contains 14 residues. The CDR3 region is CASSLGGGNTEAFF. In DNA form, the CDR3 reads TGTGCCAGCAGTTTGGGCGGGGGGAACACTGAAGCTTTCTTT.

The genes are TRBV12-3 or TRBV12-4 and TRBJ2-5; the D gene is possibly TRBD2 (6 bases). This CDR3 contains 13 residues. V was shortened by 7 bases and J by 2 bases, with 11 bases between the two germline ends. The CDR3 nucleotides are TGTGCCAGCACCGGGGGAGCACAAGAGACCCAGTACTTC. Translating gives CASTGGAQETQYF.

The chain links TRBV6-5 to TRBJ1-5; a possible D gene is TRBD1 (5 bases). CDR1 is MNHEY and CDR2 is SVGAGI in the germline V gene. Trimming shortened V by 4 bases and J by 4 bases, and 17 bases separated the two germline ends. The CDR3 sequence is 16 residues long. The CDR3 spells CASSSLGEGANQPQHF. DNA of the CDR3: TGTGCCAGCAGTTCACTCGGAGAAGGGGCAAATCAGCCCCAGCATTTT.

The V gene is TRBV7-2, the J gene TRBJ2-7; the match to TRBD2 covers 10 bases. V shed 3 bases and J 5 bases; nucleotides not matched to a gene: 4. Germline V lookup: CDR1 SGHTA, CDR2 FQGNSA. This CDR3 comprises 14 residues. CDR3 residues: CASSLLAGVHEQYF. The CDR3 DNA follows: TGTGCCAGCAGCTTGCTAGCGGGGGTCCACGAGCAGTACTTC.

The genes are TRBV10-3 and TRBJ2-1; 9 nucleotides match TRBD2. Germline V gene lookup returns CDR1 ENHRY and CDR2 SYGVKD. The CDR3 extends over 13 amino acids. The trim removed 7 bases at V and 8 bases at J, leaving 6 bases unmatched. The CDR3 loop reads CAITASGEDEQFF. The CDR3 coding sequence is TGTGCCATCACGGCTAGCGGGGAAGATGAGCAGTTCTTC.

The chain uses TRBV18 and TRBJ1-1; 7 bases match TRBD1. The germline V gene encodes CDR1 KGHSH and CDR2 LQKENI. Trimming took 2 bases from V and 6 from J; bases not matched to a gene: 6. The CDR3 has 14 residues. DNA for the CDR3: TGTGCCAGCTCACCATCCAGGGGGGACTCTGAAGCTTTCTTT. Encoded protein: CASSPSRGDSEAFF.

This clone was detected once. This sequence joins TRBV11-1 and TRBJ2-2, with a tentative D call TRBD2 (6 bases). The CDR3 is made up of 14 amino acids. The V and J ends lost 6 bases and 6 bases respectively, with 14 bases between them. Germline assignment: CDR1 SGHAT and CDR2 FQDESV (reference sequence). The chain's CDR3 is CASRRDGGAGELFF. The DNA for the CDR3 is TGTGCCAGCAGAAGGGACGGAGGGGCCGGGGAGCTGTTTTTT.